This T cell receptor beta chain was captured by sequencing in a study of T cell responses to AZD1222 COVID-19 vaccine. Study as a whole: Samples with a second dose at about 4 or about 12 weeks were pooled together.

The length of the CDR3 is 15 residues. Trimming left V 6 bases short and J 2 bases short, with 16 bases between. Per the germline V gene, CDR1 is SNHLY and CDR2 is FYNNEI. Libraries were prepared by immunoSEQ multiplex PCR; TCRdb keeps only in-frame clonotypes and omits some of them. This table holds 65,000 to 70,000 clones, 80% found once. Study-level findings and limits: At baseline, just six AZD1222 recipients tested seropositive. Unmutated regions of variants are reportedly targeted by nearly half of spike-specific TCRs. When two AZD1222 doses had been given, Spike-specific TCR breadth and depth rose.

Remarks on this clone: What it binds is unknown.

The sample in question was peripheral blood, obtained on day 0 of AZD1222 vaccination. The origin of this receptor is an adult in good health. The J gene is TRBJ1-1, the V gene TRBV2, with D unclear. CDR3 in amino acids: CASRPRTPLNTEAFF. CDR3 DNA: TGTGCCAGCAGACCTAGGACTCCCCTTAACACTGAAGCTTTCTTT.